One sample yielded the 2 T cell receptor beta chains listed below, sequenced in a study of T cell responses to AZD1222 COVID-19 vaccine. Here immunoSEQ multiplex PCR was the method, and the copy in TCRdb shows in-frame clones only, minus some. The data hold more than 75,000 clones, with 85% to 90% observed a single time. Sequenced here: peripheral blood, sampled on day 0 of AZD1222 vaccination. These receptors were collected from an adult in good health.

V gene TRBV9 combines with J gene TRBJ2-2, with no clear D. Per germline, CDR1 SGDLS and CDR2 YYNGEE. The CDR3 consists of 16 residues. V lost 0 bases to trimming and J lost 0 bases, with 9 bases between them. Written as DNA, the CDR3 is TGTGCCAGCAGCGTAGCGCGAGGCTCGAACACCGGGGAGCTGTTTTTT. This translates into CASSVARGSNTGELFF.

V and J are TRBV28 and TRBJ2-7; D is undetermined. CDR1 and CDR2 (germline): MDHEN, SYDVKM. V was trimmed by 2 bases and J by 0 bases, leaving 14 bases between them. This CDR3 is built from 16 residues. DNA of the CDR3: TGTGCCAGCAGTTTACCCCTCACCGTGGGCTCCTACGAGCAGTACTTC. Its translation is CASSLPLTVGSYEQYF.